This entry lists 23 T cell receptor beta chains sequenced from one sample in a study of Graves' ophthalmopathy and Graves' hyperthyroidism. As the template, RNA transcripts were used to amplify TCR beta CDR3 regions. HTBI primers primed a first-round RT-PCR, and a second-round multiplex PCR followed. A single record per CDR3 protein comes from TCRdb applying MiXCR to the multiplex PCR reads. The data contain around 1,200,000 distinct CDR3 sequences, roughly 35% of them singletons. The sequenced material came from peripheral blood or thyroid tissue (not recorded which). These receptors came from an adult man with Graves' hyperthyroidism.

There are many counts of this clonotype. The V and J genes are TRBV7-9 and TRBJ1-6; TRBD1 matches 7 bases. Germline lookup yields CDR1 SEHNR and CDR2 FQNEAQ (reference sequence). There are 14 residues in the CDR3. V was pared by 5 bases and J by 13 bases, with 11 bases of the junction left unmatched. This chain's CDR3 is CASSLDRFEAPLHF. CDR3 nucleotide sequence: TGTGCCAGCAGCCTGGACAGGTTTGAGGCGCCCCTCCACTTT.

Notes on this clonotype: A much more abundant neighbour one base away suggests this may be a read error. This chain links TRBV4-1 with TRBJ2-5, with D perhaps TRBD2 (6 bases). Germline V gives CDR1 MGHRA, CDR2 YSYEKL. The length of the CDR3 is 14 residues. For the CDR3, the DNA is TGCGCCAACAGCCAAGATTGGGGGGAAGAGACCCAGTACTTC. It specifies CANSQDWGEETQYF.

This clonotype was counted many times. V and J are TRBV7-2 and TRBJ2-5; D remains ambiguous. V shed 1 base and J shed 3 bases, with 12 bases lying between them. Germline CDR1 and CDR2: SGHTA and FQGNSA. This CDR3 contains 15 residues. CDR3 in DNA: TGTGCCAGCAGCTTAGACGGACGGAGCAAAGAGACCCAGTACTTC. Its protein is CASSLDGRSKETQYF.

This clonotype came up many times. The CDR3 protein is CASSLGPGQGESSNQPQHF. CDR3 bases: TGTGCCAGCAGCTTAGGCCCGGGACAGGGGGAGAGTAGCAATCAGCCCCAGCATTTT. The chain joins TRBV7-2 to TRBJ1-5, with 11 nucleotides matching TRBD1. Germline V lookup: CDR1 SGHTA, CDR2 FQGNSA. The CDR3 is 19 residues long. Losses at the gene ends were 1 base for V and 0 bases for J; bases not matched to a gene: 8.

Written as DNA, the CDR3 is TGTGCCACCAGCAGAACTAAGGGGGATCCCCTCCACTTT. Translating it yields CATSRTKGDPLHF. This chain links TRBV15 with TRBJ1-6; TRBD1 is a possible D gene (6 bases). Trimming removed 2 bases from V and 13 bases from J, with 12 bases in between. The CDR3 spans 13 residues. Germline CDR1 is LNHNV and CDR2 is YYDKDF (reference sequence). The whole variable domain, remainder taken from reference TRBV15 and TRBJ1-6, is DAMVIQNPRYQVTQFGKPVTLSCSQTLNHNVMYWYQQKSSQAPKLLFHYYDKDFNNEADTPDNFQSRRPNTSFCFLDIRSPGLGDTAMYLCATSRTKGDPLHFGNGTRLTVT.

The V and J genes are TRBV29-1 and TRBJ2-5, with a weak D call TRBD1 (6 bases). Germline V gives CDR1 SQVTM, CDR2 ANQGSEA. V was cut by 6 bases and J by 4 bases, with 12 bases left in between. The CDR3 extends over 12 amino acids. The CDR3 loop reads CSVPRGRETQYF. Written as DNA, the CDR3 is TGCAGCGTACCCAGGGGTCGAGAGACCCAGTACTTC.

With respect to this clonotype: One end of the junction fails to match germline, which may point to a read error. The rearrangement links TRBV25-1 to TRBJ2-5; 8 bases line up with TRBD2. The length of the CDR3 is 17 residues. The germline V gene encodes CDR1 MGHDK and CDR2 SYGVNS. The CDR3 spells CACSGSRVAGNQETQYF. CDR3 nucleotide sequence: TGTGCCTGCAGTGGTTCGAGAGTAGCGGGGAACCAAGAGACCCAGTACTTC.

The chain uses TRBV30 and TRBJ1-5; the D gene is possibly TRBD1 (6 bases). V was shortened by 3 bases and J by 7 bases, with 22 bases between the two germline ends. The CDR3 loop spans 16 amino acids. Germline lookup yields CDR1 GTSNPN and CDR2 SVGIG (reference sequence). This CDR3 is CAWSSQLQGSIQPQHF. The CDR3 DNA sequence: TGTGCCTGGAGCAGCCAACTTCAGGGGAGTATACAGCCCCAGCATTTT.

The sample holds a few counts of this clonotype. The rearrangement joins TRBV4-3 to TRBJ1-2; the match to TRBD1 covers 9 bases. V was pared by 2 bases and J by 5 bases, with 6 bases of the junction left unmatched. From germline, CDR1 is LGHNA and CDR2 YSLEER. The CDR3 sequence is 15 residues long. CDR3 in amino acids: CASSQSVGQGYGYTF. The CDR3 region has the DNA TGCGCCAGCAGCCAATCTGTCGGACAGGGGTATGGCTACACCTTC.

V is TRBV11-2 and J is TRBJ2-2, with 8 bases identical to TRBD1. The CDR3 has 17 amino acids. The V segment lost 0 bases and the J segment 9 bases; nucleotides outside the gene matches: 12. Germline V CDR1 and CDR2: SGHAT, FQNNGV. CDR3 protein: CASSLDRTGMILRELFF. In nucleotides, the CDR3 is TGTGCCAGCAGCTTAGATAGGACAGGGATGATTCTACGGGAGCTGTTTTTT.

The chain recombines TRBV3-1 with TRBJ1-1; D gene uncertain. This CDR3 is built from 17 residues. Trimming left V 2 bases short and J 0 bases short, with 16 bases between. The germline CDR1 and CDR2 sequences are LGHDT and YNNKEL (reference sequence). The CDR3 here is CASSQISGEGMNTEAFF. The CDR3 bases are TGTGCCAGCAGCCAAATCTCTGGGGAAGGGATGAACACTGAAGCTTTCTTT.

The sample holds many counts of this clonotype. V and J are TRBV5-1 and TRBJ1-1, with a tentative D call TRBD1 (5 bases). This CDR3 has 13 residues. V was trimmed by 2 bases and J by 4 bases, leaving 9 bases between them. The germline V gene encodes CDR1 SGHRS and CDR2 YFSETQ. The CDR3 bases are TGCGCCAGCAGCTTCGGGGGTTTCACTGAAGCTTTCTTT. It specifies CASSFGGFTEAFF.

Concerning this clonotype: A much larger clone differs by one base, so this may be a read error. V and J are TRBV10-3 and TRBJ1-5; D unclear. V gave up 3 bases and J gave up 0 bases, with 9 bases separating them. Per germline, CDR1 ENHRY and CDR2 SYGVKD. The CDR3 totals 15 residues. The CDR3 DNA sequence: TGTGCCATCAGTGATACCCAGAGTAGCAATCAGCCCCAGCATTTT. It translates to CAISDTQSSNQPQHF.

V is TRBV10-3 and J is TRBJ2-6, with TRBD1 matching 10 bases. Germline V gives CDR1 ENHRY, CDR2 SYGVKD. The length of the CDR3 is 16 residues. Trimming cost V 10 bases and J 0 bases; bases outside gene matches: 6. CDR3 sequence: CASTRDRGSGANVLTF. The CDR3, as DNA: TGTGCCAGCACCCGGGACAGGGGCTCTGGGGCCAACGTCCTGACTTTC.

Ten or more counts support this clonotype. The chain is built from TRBV5-8 and TRBJ2-5; D possibly matches TRBD1 or TRBD2 (6 bases each). Germline V gives CDR1 SGHTS, CDR2 YDEGEE. V was trimmed by 4 bases and J by 5 bases, leaving 18 bases between them. This CDR3 spans 15 amino acids. CDR3 amino acids: CASSPSPGAGETQYF. The DNA of the CDR3 is TGTGCCAGCAGCCCGAGCCCGGGGGCGGGTGAGACCCAGTACTTC.

This clonotype was counted many times. The chain joins TRBV25-1 to TRBJ2-5, with TRBD1 matching 9 bases. CDR1 is MGHDK and CDR2 is SYGVNS in the germline V gene. J was trimmed by 5 bases and V by 5 bases; bases with no gene match: 9. CDR3 length equals 15 residues. The CDR3 loop is CASSPGTGIEETQYF. Here the CDR3 DNA reads TGTGCCAGCAGTCCCGGGACAGGGATAGAGGAGACCCAGTACTTC.

This clonotype was picked up a small number of times. A read error may account for a junction end that differs from germline. This chain joins TRBV7-9 and TRBJ2-2; the D gene is possibly TRBD2 (6 bases). From germline, CDR1 is SEHNR and CDR2 FQNEAQ (reference sequence). The CDR3 runs to 11 residues. The DNA for the CDR3 is TGTGCCAGCAGCTTACTAAGGGAGGTGTTTTTT. It yields the protein CASSLLREVFF.

This clonotype has ten or more counts. The rearrangement uses TRBV4-3 and TRBJ2-7, with D possibly being TRBD2 (5 bases). CDR1 is LGHNA and CDR2 is YSLEER in the germline V gene. This CDR3 spans 15 amino acids. Trimming removed 0 bases from V and 1 base from J, with 10 bases in between. The CDR3 DNA reads TGCGCCAGCAGCCAAGAATGGACTCATTCCTACGAGCAGTACTTC. Amino acid sequence: CASSQEWTHSYEQYF.

This clonotype was observed many times. The chain links TRBV7-2 to TRBJ2-7, with D perhaps given as TRBD1 or TRBD2 (6 bases each). Trimming shortened V by 5 bases and J by 5 bases, and 16 bases separated the two germline ends. The V gene's germline CDR1 is SGHTA and CDR2 FQGNSA. The CDR3 spans 14 residues. This CDR3 is CASSGGTRSNEQYF. The CDR3 bases are TGTGCCAGCAGCGGCGGGACACGCTCGAACGAGCAGTACTTC.

The sample holds many counts of this clonotype. The V and J genes are TRBV6-2 or TRBV6-3 and TRBJ1-1, with unresolved D. V lost 2 bases and J lost 8, with 12 bases in between. CDR3 length: 13 amino acids. Germline CDR1 is MNHEY and CDR2 is SVGEGT. CDR3 loop: CASSYSGPYEAFF. In nucleotides, the CDR3 is TGTGCCAGCAGTTACAGCGGTCCCTACGAAGCTTTCTTT.

At least ten counts were recorded for this clonotype. The CDR3 region has the DNA TGTGCCAGCAGGGGGCGGCGGACAGATAGTCTTGGCACTGAAGCTTTCTTT. Residues: CASRGRRTDSLGTEAFF. V gene TRBV7-2 combines with J gene TRBJ1-1; a possible D gene is TRBD1 (6 bases). Trimming left V 6 bases short and J 4 bases short, with 24 bases between. Germline values: CDR1 SGHTA, CDR2 FQGNSA. This CDR3 comprises 17 residues.

This clonotype was seen repeatedly, ten times or more. V and J are TRBV29-1 and TRBJ2-5, with D perhaps matching TRBD1 or TRBD2 (5 bases each). In germline, CDR1 is SQVTM, CDR2 ANQGSEA. The length of the CDR3 is 14 residues. Trimming left V 1 base short and J 5 bases short, with 14 bases between. The CDR3 loop is CSVEVVGGGETQYF. The CDR3 DNA is TGCAGCGTTGAAGTTGTTGGGGGTGGCGAGACCCAGTACTTC.

This clonotype was seen ten or more times. The chain links TRBV7-9 to TRBJ1-1; D remains unclear. This CDR3 spans 13 amino acids. In germline, CDR1 is SEHNR, CDR2 FQNEAQ (reference sequence). The V end lost 5 bases, the J end lost 5 bases, and 12 bases lay between the germline ends. The CDR3 DNA reads TGTGCCAGCAGCCTAAGGTCAAGGACTGAAGCTTTCTTT. It specifies CASSLRSRTEAFF.